The sequence of this TCR beta chain was determined in a study of T cells in women clearing cervical HPV infection. For the study at large: Controls' single incident HPV16 infection cleared within 12 months without precancer. Blood came at first lesion visit for cases, post-clearance for controls. Only a few women had HLA typing results available.

Germline CDR1 and CDR2: SGHVS and FNYEAQ. The CDR3 has 14 amino acids. Generated by immunoSEQ multiplex PCR, the TCRdb table keeps only in-frame clones and is missing some. Recorded here are over 20,000 clones; the top ten clones represent around 3.5%. Study-wide findings and caveats: TRBV6-7 relative abundance averaged roughly 0.099% in cases and under 0.2% in controls.

As to this clone: Its matching antigen is unknown. Read coverage stops 3 residues before the CDR3 terminus; the germline J gene supplies the remainder.

The TCR originated in a woman between 18 and 69 years old with a cervical HPV16 infection that either progressed to CIN3+ or cleared (not recorded which). This rearrangement joins TRBV7-6 to TRBJ1-2; D possibly corresponds to TRBD1 (5 bases). Sample: blood buffy coat. CDR3 region: CASSPPGLNNDYTF. CDR3 DNA, as far as it was read: TGTGCCAGCAGCCCTCCGGGACTAAACAATGAC.